This is a list of T cell receptor beta chains from one sample in a study of identical twins. TCRdb re-analysed the 5' RACE reads in MiXCR, keeping a single row per CDR3 protein. The table includes 750,000 to 950,000 distinct CDR3 sequences, about 12% detected once. These data were also reused for a study on yellow fever vaccine responses in identical twins.

The sample consisted of PBMCs. The receptors stem from a woman between 18 and 29 years old in good health. Both conserved end residues are part of each CDR3. The D gene is left open where the match is weak. Part of the rows lack a size; the others show once, few, many or a class for expanded clones.

v_call,j_call,clone_size,d_call,cdr3_aa,cdr3_nt
TRBV4-1,TRBJ2-7,-,-,CASSQVWVGGQLTYEQYF,TGCGCCAGCAGCCAAGTGTGGGTGGGGGGACAGCTTACCTACGAGCAGTACTTC
TRBV20-1,TRBJ2-4,once,-,CSVRGAGHPIQYF,TGCAGCGTCAGGGGGGCCGGACATCCCATTCAGTACTTC
TRBV25-1,TRBJ2-6,-,-,CASRTLGANVLTF,TGTGCCAGCAGGACACTCGGGGCCAACGTCCTGACTTTC
TRBV11-1,TRBJ2-2,-,-,CASSPGRVNTGELFF,TGTGCCAGCAGTCCCGGCAGAGTAAACACCGGGGAGCTGTTTTTT
TRBV27,TRBJ2-3,-,-,CASSLWVGPDTDTQYF,TGTGCCAGCAGTTTATGGGTGGGACCTGACACAGATACGCAGTATTTT
TRBV12-3/TRBV12-4,TRBJ1-1,many,-,CATQGGTEAFF,TGTGCCACCCAGGGAGGCACTGAAGCTTTCTTT
TRBV10-3,TRBJ2-1,many,-,CAISVVESSYNEQFF,TGTGCCATCAGTGTCGTCGAAAGCTCCTACAATGAGCAGTTCTTC
TRBV4-2,TRBJ2-1,many,TRBD2,CASTGGEESSYNEQFF,TGTGCCAGCACCGGGGGGGAGGAAAGCTCCTACAATGAGCAGTTCTTC
TRBV10-3,TRBJ1-2,-,-,CAISAGRGYGYTF,TGTGCCATCAGTGCAGGACGGGGCTATGGCTACACCTTC
TRBV6-2/TRBV6-3,TRBJ1-2,few,TRBD1,CASSYVQGAGYGYTF,TGTGCCAGCAGTTACGTCCAGGGGGCAGGCTATGGCTACACCTTC
TRBV5-6,TRBJ2-5,-,TRBD2,CASSSGAGVAETQYF,TGTGCCAGCAGCTCCGGAGCGGGAGTGGCAGAGACCCAGTACTTC
TRBV12-3/TRBV12-4,TRBJ1-2,few,TRBD1,CASNKGQGFYGYTF,TGTGCCAGCAATAAGGGACAGGGGTTCTATGGCTACACCTTC
TRBV7-6,TRBJ2-5,-,-,CASSLDGGGLPYF,TGTGCCAGCAGCTTAGATGGGGGCGGCTTGCCGTACTTC
TRBV7-9,TRBJ2-5,-,TRBD2,CASSFFLAGGGETQYF,TGTGCCAGCAGCTTTTTCCTAGCGGGAGGTGGTGAGACCCAGTACTTC
TRBV19,TRBJ1-5,-,TRBD1,CASSAGQANQPQHF,TGTGCCAGTAGCGCGGGACAGGCCAATCAGCCCCAGCATTTT
TRBV4-1,TRBJ2-4,few,-,CASSQGEVGALIQYF,TGCGCCAGCAGCCAAGGGGAGGTTGGTGCGCTGATTCAGTACTTC
TRBV14,TRBJ1-2,many,TRBD1,CASSQEQGSYGYTF,TGTGCCAGCAGCCAAGAACAGGGGAGCTATGGCTACACCTTC
TRBV5-1,TRBJ2-3,many,-,CASSLTDRLSTDTQYF,TGCGCCAGCAGTCTTACCGACAGGTTAAGCACAGATACGCAGTATTTT
TRBV12-3/TRBV12-4,TRBJ1-1,few,-,CASIAAGDAEAFF,TGTGCCAGTATAGCCGCCGGTGACGCTGAAGCTTTCTTT
TRBV20-1,TRBJ2-2,-,-,CSARDWDFNTGELFF,TGCAGTGCTAGGGATTGGGACTTCAACACCGGGGAGCTGTTTTTT
TRBV21-1,TRBJ2-5,-,-,CASSKETGAHQETQYF,TGTGCCAGCAGCAAAGAGACAGGGGCCCACCAAGAGACCCAGTACTTC
TRBV3-1,TRBJ2-7,few,TRBD2,CASSQMTSGRRGGEQYF,TGTGCCAGCAGCCAAATGACTAGCGGGAGGAGAGGGGGCGAGCAGTACTTC
TRBV2,TRBJ1-1,-,-,CASRAGRTEAFF,TGTGCCAGCAGGGCTGGGCGCACTGAAGCTTTCTTT
TRBV10-3,TRBJ2-6,few,-,CAISDGPPFGSSGANVLTF,TGTGCCATCAGCGACGGTCCTCCCTTTGGGTCCTCTGGGGCCAACGTCCTGACTTTC
TRBV20-1,TRBJ2-7,-,-,CSARAQSYEQYF,TGCAGTGCTAGAGCCCAATCCTACGAGCAGTACTTC
TRBV12-3/TRBV12-4,TRBJ1-1,many,-,CASRARGGTEAFF,TGTGCCAGCAGGGCCCGGGGGGGCACTGAAGCTTTCTTT
TRBV24-1,TRBJ2-5,-,TRBD1,CATSDLRDRGLEETQYF,TGTGCCACCAGTGATTTACGCGACAGGGGGCTGGAAGAGACCCAGTACTTC
TRBV7-6,TRBJ2-5,few,-,CASSLAHKGREGETQYF,TGTGCCAGCAGCTTAGCGCATAAGGGACGAGAGGGAGAGACCCAGTACTTC
TRBV24-1,TRBJ2-3,many,TRBD1,CATSEGTGWGDTQYF,TGTGCCACCAGTGAAGGGACAGGGTGGGGAGATACGCAGTATTTT
TRBV7-8,TRBJ2-2,-,-,CASSTDRSTGELFF,TGTGCCAGCAGCACGGACAGAAGCACCGGGGAGCTGTTTTTT
TRBV18,TRBJ1-1,few,TRBD1,CASSPLGTGGSSITEAFF,TGTGCCAGCTCACCGTTGGGGACAGGGGGGTCTTCGATCACTGAAGCTTTCTTT
TRBV10-3,TRBJ2-7,-,TRBD2,CAISELSGSMAEQYF,TGTGCCATCAGTGAGTTGAGCGGGAGCATGGCCGAGCAGTACTTC
TRBV3-1,TRBJ1-1,few,-,CASSQVRMRAGITEAFF,TGTGCCAGCAGCCAAGTTCGTATGAGGGCAGGGATCACTGAAGCTTTCTTT